The rows below give T cell receptor beta chains drawn from one sample of a study of shared clonotypes between healthy human individuals. Measured with immunoSEQ multiplex PCR; TCRdb has only the in-frame clones, and not every one. The sample has approximately 500,000 clones; 75% to 85% are singletons. The sample comprised PBMCs. The source is a woman aged 40 to 55 in good health. Some clones in this sample may be carry-over from other donors' samples. The CDR3 runs from the conserved cysteine through the conserved F or W. D genes are given only for firm matches. A clone size is listed for some rows: how often the clone was seen (once, few, many), or a class if it is expanded.

>TRBD2|15|NA|TRBV6-5|TRBJ2-1
TGTGCCAGCAGTCGGACTAGCGGGGGATACAATGAGCAGTTCTTC
CASSRTSGGYNEQFF
>TRBD2|14|few|TRBV2|TRBJ2-1
TGTGCCACCCACGTGGGACTAACCTACAATGAGCAGTTCTTC
CATHVGLTYNEQFF
>NA|14|NA|TRBV19|TRBJ1-2
TGTGCCAGTAGTAAAGGCCTTGGGGCCTATGGCTACACCTTC
CASSKGLGAYGYTF
>TRBD1|13|NA|TRBV9|TRBJ2-3
TGTGCCAGCAGCGGGACAGGGATGGATACGCAGTATTTT
CASSGTGMDTQYF
>TRBD1|13|NA|TRBV5-6|TRBJ1-4
TGTGCCAGCAGCGGGACAGTTAATGAAAAACTGTTTTTT
CASSGTVNEKLFF
>NA|14|NA|TRBV29-1|TRBJ2-7
TGCAGCGTTGTCGGAGGCGGGCCTTCCTACGAGCAGTACTTC
CSVVGGGPSYEQYF
>TRBD1|15|NA|TRBV28|TRBJ2-1
TGTGCCAGCAGTTTGATCAGGGGGAAGGTTCATGAGCAGTTCTTC
CASSLIRGKVHEQFF
>TRBD2|17|few|TRBV28|TRBJ2-2
TGTGCCAGCAGTCCCCCGGGCGGGAGAGGATGTACCGGGGAGCTGTTTTTT
CASSPPGGRGCTGELFF
>NA|16|NA|TRBV7-2|TRBJ2-2
TGTGCCAGCAGATCGGGGGGCGGAGTCCCGACCGGGGAGCTGTTTTTT
CASRSGGGVPTGELFF
>NA|16|NA|TRBV7-8|TRBJ2-5
TGTGCCAGCAGCTTAGTAGGGTCGGAGCCCCTTTTGGCCCAGTACTTC
CASSLVGSEPLLAQYF
>NA|13|few|TRBV19|TRBJ1-1
TGTGCCAGTAGTATCTCTATGAACACTGAAGCTTTCTTT
CASSISMNTEAFF
>TRBD2|14|few|TRBV4-2|TRBJ2-7
TGTGCCAGCAGCCAATTGGGTAGCGGGAGTGAGCAGTACTTC
CASSQLGSGSEQYF
>NA|15|NA|TRBV15|TRBJ1-4
TGTGCCACCAGCAGAGATTATGGGGGAGGTGAAAAACTGTTTTTT
CATSRDYGGGEKLFF
>NA|9|few|TRBV2|TRBJ1-5
TGTGCCAGCGGGCGGGCCCAGCATTTT
CASGRAQHF
>NA|13|few|TRBV11-2|TRBJ2-7
TGTGCCAGCAGCCCGACAGGACCCTACGAGCAGTACTTC
CASSPTGPYEQYF
>TRBD2|15|NA|TRBV27|TRBJ2-7
TGTGCCAGCAGTTTAGGGGTTAGCGGGAGGGGCGAGCAGTACTTC
CASSLGVSGRGEQYF
>NA|15|once|TRBV9|TRBJ2-7
TGTGCCAGCAGCGTAGCAGGGAGACCCCTCGACGAGCAGTACTTC
CASSVAGRPLDEQYF
>TRBD1|13|once|TRBV29-1|TRBJ1-2
TGCAGCGTTGAGCCGGGACAGGGCTATGGCTACACCTTC
CSVEPGQGYGYTF
>NA|15|NA|TRBV25-1|TRBJ2-7
TGTGCCAGCAGTGCGCCGCAGGGGAACCTCTACGAGCAGTACTTC
CASSAPQGNLYEQYF
>NA|14|NA|TRBV11-2|TRBJ2-6
TGTGCCAGCAGCTCACTGACAGGGGCCAACGTCCTGACTTTC
CASSSLTGANVLTF
>TRBD1|15|NA|TRBV28|TRBJ1-2
TGTGCCAGCAGTCCTCAGGGGGCTCTTTTCTATGGCTACACCTTC
CASSPQGALFYGYTF
>TRBD1|18|NA|TRBV30|TRBJ1-5
TGTGCCTGGGGGAGAACGGACAGGGGGAGTTTAAGAAATCAGCCCCAGCATTTT
CAWGRTDRGSLRNQPQHF
>NA|15|once|TRBV27|TRBJ2-2
TGTGCCAGCAGAACCATGGGACCGAACACCGGGGAGCTGTTTTTT
CASRTMGPNTGELFF
>TRBD2|17|NA|TRBV5-5|TRBJ2-1
TGTGCCAGCAGCACCCGGGGACTAGCGGGAGATAAGAATGAGCAGTTCTTC
CASSTRGLAGDKNEQFF
>TRBD2|15|many|TRBV10-3|TRBJ2-7
TGTGCCATCAGTGGGGGGACTAGCGGGAACTACGAGCAGTACTTC
CAISGGTSGNYEQYF